A selection of T cell receptor beta chains follows, all from one sample in a study of blood T cell repertoires in COVID-19. Generated by immunoSEQ multiplex PCR, the TCRdb table keeps only in-frame clones and is missing some. The data show tens of thousands of clones, around nine tenths seen once. Sequencing used peripheral blood. These receptors came from a woman aged 55-69 years with COVID-19, enrolled during active disease. CDR3s include the opening cysteine and the closing phenylalanine or tryptophan. D genes are given only for firm matches. Rows may omit the clone size; those that give it use once, few, many or a size class.

D: TRBD2; V: TRBV5-1; J: TRBJ2-1; size: -; DNA: TGCGCCAGCGGAATGACTAGCGGGGGGGCTACCAATGAGCAGTTCTTC; CDR3: CASGMTSGGATNEQFF
D: TRBD1; V: TRBV28; J: TRBJ2-1; size: -; DNA: TGTGCCAGCAGTTTCTTGGGTAGGGGACAGGGCAATGAGCAGTTCTTC; CDR3: CASSFLGRGQGNEQFF
D: -; V: TRBV10-3; J: TRBJ1-6; size: -; DNA: TGTGCCATCAGTGACGGGATTGGGGGGGTAGTTTCACCCCTCCACTTT; CDR3: CAISDGIGGVVSPLHF
D: -; V: TRBV7-2; J: TRBJ2-5; size: once; DNA: TGTGCCAGCAGGGCTGAAGAGACCCAGTACTTC; CDR3: CASRAEETQYF
D: -; V: TRBV3-1/TRBV3-2; J: TRBJ1-5; size: -; DNA: TGTGCCAGCAGCCATGGCGGGGGCGGGTATCAGCCCCAGCATTTT; CDR3: CASSHGGGGYQPQHF
D: TRBD2; V: TRBV9; J: TRBJ2-3; size: -; DNA: TGTGCCAGCAGCATCGGGGGGGCCCGCACAGATACGCAGTATTTT; CDR3: CASSIGGARTDTQYF
D: TRBD1; V: TRBV15; J: TRBJ2-6; size: -; DNA: TGTGCCACGCCGAGGGACAGAACTCACTCTGGGGCCAACGTCCTGACTTTC; CDR3: CATPRDRTHSGANVLTF
D: -; V: TRBV19; J: TRBJ1-2; size: -; DNA: TGTGCCAGTAGTATTCGTCGGTTCTATGGCTACACCTTC; CDR3: CASSIRRFYGYTF
D: TRBD1; V: TRBV9; J: TRBJ1-1; size: -; DNA: TGTGCCAGCAGCGCCCACTACAGGGGGCCCAACACTGAAGCTTTCTTT; CDR3: CASSAHYRGPNTEAFF
D: -; V: TRBV6-2/TRBV6-3; J: TRBJ2-1; size: -; DNA: TGTGCCAGCAGTTACTCGAAATCCCTGACTAGCTCCTACAATGAGCAGTTCTTC; CDR3: CASSYSKSLTSSYNEQFF
D: -; V: TRBV2; J: TRBJ2-7; size: -; DNA: TGTGCCAGCAGCGAGGACAGCTACTACGAGCAGTACTTC; CDR3: CASSEDSYYEQYF
D: -; V: TRBV10-3; J: TRBJ2-2; size: -; DNA: TGTGCCACCTTCGAGGGGGCCGGGGAGCTGTTTTTT; CDR3: CATFEGAGELFF
D: TRBD1; V: TRBV19; J: TRBJ2-7; size: -; DNA: TGTGCCAGTAGTATAGACCCCATGGCAGGGGGTCACGAGCAGTACTTC; CDR3: CASSIDPMAGGHEQYF
D: -; V: TRBV5-1; J: TRBJ1-1; size: -; DNA: TGCGCCAGCAGCCTTGGTGCAGGGAGGGGAGAAGCTTTCTTT; CDR3: CASSLGAGRGEAFF
D: TRBD1; V: TRBV10-3; J: TRBJ2-3; size: -; DNA: TGTGCCACCCGACAGGGTGGGACAGATACGCAGTATTTT; CDR3: CATRQGGTDTQYF